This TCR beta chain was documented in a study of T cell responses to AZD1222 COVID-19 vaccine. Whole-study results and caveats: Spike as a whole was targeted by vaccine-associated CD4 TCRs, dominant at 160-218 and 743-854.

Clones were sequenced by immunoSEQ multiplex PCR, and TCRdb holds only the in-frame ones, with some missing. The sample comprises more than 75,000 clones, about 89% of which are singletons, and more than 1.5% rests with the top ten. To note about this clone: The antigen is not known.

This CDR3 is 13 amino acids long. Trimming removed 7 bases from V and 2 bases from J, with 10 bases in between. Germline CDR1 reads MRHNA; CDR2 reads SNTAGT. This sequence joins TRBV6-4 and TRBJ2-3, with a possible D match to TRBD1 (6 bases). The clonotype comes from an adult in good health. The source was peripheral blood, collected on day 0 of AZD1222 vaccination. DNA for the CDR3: TGTGCCAGCATCAGGGGTTCCACAGATACGCAGTATTTT. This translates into CASIRGSTDTQYF.